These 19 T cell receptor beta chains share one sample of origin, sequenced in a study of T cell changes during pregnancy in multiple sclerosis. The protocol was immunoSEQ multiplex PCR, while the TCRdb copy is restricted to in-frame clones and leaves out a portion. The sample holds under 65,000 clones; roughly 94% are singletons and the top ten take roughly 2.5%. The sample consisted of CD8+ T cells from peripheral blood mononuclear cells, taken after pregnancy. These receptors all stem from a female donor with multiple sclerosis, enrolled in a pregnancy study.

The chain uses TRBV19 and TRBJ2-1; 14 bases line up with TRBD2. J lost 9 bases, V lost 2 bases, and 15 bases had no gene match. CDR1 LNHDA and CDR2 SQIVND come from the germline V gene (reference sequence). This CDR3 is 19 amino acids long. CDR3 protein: CASSISRLAGGDIFGEQFF. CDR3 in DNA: TGTGCCAGTAGTATATCACGACTAGCGGGAGGGGACATATTCGGTGAGCAGTTCTTC.

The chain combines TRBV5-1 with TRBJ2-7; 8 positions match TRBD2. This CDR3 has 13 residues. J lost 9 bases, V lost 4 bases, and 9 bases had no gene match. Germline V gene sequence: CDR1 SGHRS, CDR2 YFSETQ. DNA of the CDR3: TGCGCCAGCAGCAACTTTAGCGGGATTGGGCAGTACTTC. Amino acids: CASSNFSGIGQYF.

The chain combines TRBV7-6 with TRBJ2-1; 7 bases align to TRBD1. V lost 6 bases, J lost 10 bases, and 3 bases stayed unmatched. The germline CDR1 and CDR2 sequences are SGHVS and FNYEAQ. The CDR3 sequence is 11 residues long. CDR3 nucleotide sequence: TGTGCCAGCAGGACGGGACAGGAGCAGTTCTTC. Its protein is CASRTGQEQFF.

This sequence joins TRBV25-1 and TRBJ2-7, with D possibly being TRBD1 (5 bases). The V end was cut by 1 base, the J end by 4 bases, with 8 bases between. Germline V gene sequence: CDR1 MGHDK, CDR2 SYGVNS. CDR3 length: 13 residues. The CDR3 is CASSEWGSYEQYF. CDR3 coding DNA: TGTGCCAGCAGTGAATGGGGCAGTTACGAGCAGTACTTC.

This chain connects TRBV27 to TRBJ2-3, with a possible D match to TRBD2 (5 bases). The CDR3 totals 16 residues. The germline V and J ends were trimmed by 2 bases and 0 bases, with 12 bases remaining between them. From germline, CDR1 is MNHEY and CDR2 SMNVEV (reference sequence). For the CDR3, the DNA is TGTGCCAGCAGTTTAGAGAGCGGACGTAGCACAGATACGCAGTATTTT. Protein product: CASSLESGRSTDTQYF.

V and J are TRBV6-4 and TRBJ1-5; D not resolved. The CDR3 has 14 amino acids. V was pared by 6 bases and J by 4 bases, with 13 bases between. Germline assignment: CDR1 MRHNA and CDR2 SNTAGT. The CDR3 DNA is TGTGCCAGCAGCTTGGGCCCGGGGAATCAGCCCCAGCATTTT. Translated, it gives CASSLGPGNQPQHF.

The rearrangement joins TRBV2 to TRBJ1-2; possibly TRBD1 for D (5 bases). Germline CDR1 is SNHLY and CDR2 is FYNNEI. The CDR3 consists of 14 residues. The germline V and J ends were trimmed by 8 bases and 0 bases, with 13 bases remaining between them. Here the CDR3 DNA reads TGTGCCAGCCCCGGGGGGATAGCTAACTATGGCTACACCTTC. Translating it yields CASPGGIANYGYTF.

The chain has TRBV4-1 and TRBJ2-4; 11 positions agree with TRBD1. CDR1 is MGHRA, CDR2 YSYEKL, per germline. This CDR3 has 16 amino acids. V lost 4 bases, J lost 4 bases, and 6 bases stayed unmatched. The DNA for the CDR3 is TGCGCCAGCAGCCCCCGGGACAGGGGGTCAAAAAACATTCAGTACTTC. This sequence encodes CASSPRDRGSKNIQYF.

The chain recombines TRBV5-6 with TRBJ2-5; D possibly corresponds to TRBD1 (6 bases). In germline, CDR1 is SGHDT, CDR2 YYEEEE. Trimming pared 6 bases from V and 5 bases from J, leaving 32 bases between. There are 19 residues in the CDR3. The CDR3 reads CASTSLYLVGETGVETQYF. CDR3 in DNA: TGTGCCAGCACCAGCTTGTATTTAGTCGGGGAGACAGGAGTGGAGACCCAGTACTTC.

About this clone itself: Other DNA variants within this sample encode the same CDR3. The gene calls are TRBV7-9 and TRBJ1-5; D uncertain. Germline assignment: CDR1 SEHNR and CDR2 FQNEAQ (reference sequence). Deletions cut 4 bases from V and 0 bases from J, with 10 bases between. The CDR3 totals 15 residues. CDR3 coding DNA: TGTGCCAGCAGCTCGACGGACTATAGCAATCAGCCCCAGCATTTT. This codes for CASSSTDYSNQPQHF.

The CDR3: CSVEDPMRPTVSGNTIYF. In nucleotides, the CDR3 is TGCAGCGTTGAAGACCCTATGAGACCGACAGTCTCTGGAAACACCATATATTTT. V and J are TRBV29-1 and TRBJ1-3, with D perhaps matching TRBD1 (5 bases). Germline V gene data show CDR1 as SQVTM and CDR2 as ANQGSEA. This CDR3 is built from 18 residues. V gave up 0 bases and J gave up 0 bases, with 18 bases separating them.

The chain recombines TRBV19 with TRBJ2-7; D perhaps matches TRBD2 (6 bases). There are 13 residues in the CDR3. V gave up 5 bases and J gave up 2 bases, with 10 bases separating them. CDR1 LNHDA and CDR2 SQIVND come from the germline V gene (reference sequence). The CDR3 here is CASSEGLPYEQYF. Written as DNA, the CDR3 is TGTGCCAGTAGTGAGGGACTCCCCTACGAGCAGTACTTC.

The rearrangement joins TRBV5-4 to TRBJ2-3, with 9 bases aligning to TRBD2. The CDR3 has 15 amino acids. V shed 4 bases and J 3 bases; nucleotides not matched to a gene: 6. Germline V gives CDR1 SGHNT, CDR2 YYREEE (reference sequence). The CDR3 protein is CASSRAGGITDTQYF. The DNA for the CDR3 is TGTGCCAGCAGCCGAGCGGGAGGAATAACAGATACGCAGTATTTT.

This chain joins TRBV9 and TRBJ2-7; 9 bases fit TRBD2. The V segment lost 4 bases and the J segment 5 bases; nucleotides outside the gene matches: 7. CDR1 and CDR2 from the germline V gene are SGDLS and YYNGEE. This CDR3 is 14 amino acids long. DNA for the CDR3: TGTGCCAGCAGCCCATACGGGACTAGCAACGAGCAGTACTTC. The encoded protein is CASSPYGTSNEQYF.

The CDR3 protein is CASSEPAGQVNEQFF. The CDR3 DNA is TGTGCCAGCAGCGAACCAGCCGGACAGGTCAATGAGCAGTTCTTC. The chain links TRBV7-9 to TRBJ2-1; 7 nucleotides line up with TRBD1. The CDR3 has 15 amino acids. Trimming removed 5 bases from V and 6 bases from J; junction bases left unmatched: 10. CDR1 is SEHNR and CDR2 is FQNEAQ in the germline V gene (reference sequence).

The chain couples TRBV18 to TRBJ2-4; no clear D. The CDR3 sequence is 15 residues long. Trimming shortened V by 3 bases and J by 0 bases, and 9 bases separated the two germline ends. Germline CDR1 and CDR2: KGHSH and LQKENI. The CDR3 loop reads CASSPGSLAKNIQYF. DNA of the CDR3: TGTGCCAGCTCACCCGGTTCCCTAGCCAAAAACATTCAGTACTTC. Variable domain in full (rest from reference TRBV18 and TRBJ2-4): NAGVMQNPRHLVRRRGQEARLRCSPMKGHSHVYWYRQLPEEGLKFMVYLQKENIIDESGMPKERFSAEFPKEGPSILRIQQVVRGDSAAYFCASSPGSLAKNIQYFGAGTRLSVL.

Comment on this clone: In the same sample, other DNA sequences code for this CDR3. The CDR3 sequence: CASRDSAYEQYF. DNA for the CDR3: TGTGCCAGCCGGGACTCAGCCTACGAGCAGTACTTC. V and J are TRBV2 and TRBJ2-7, with D possibly being TRBD2 (6 bases). Germline CDR1 reads SNHLY; CDR2 reads FYNNEI. V was cut by 8 bases and J by 2 bases, with 10 bases left in between. The CDR3 spans 12 residues.

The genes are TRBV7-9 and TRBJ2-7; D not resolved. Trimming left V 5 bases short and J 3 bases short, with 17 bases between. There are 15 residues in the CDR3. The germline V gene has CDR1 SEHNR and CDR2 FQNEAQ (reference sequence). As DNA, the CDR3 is TGTGCCAGCAGCACCGCAAGAGGCGGAATCTACGAGCAGTACTTC. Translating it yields CASSTARGGIYEQYF. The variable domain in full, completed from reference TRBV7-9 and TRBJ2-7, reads DTGVSQNPRHKITKRGQNVTFRCDPISEHNRLYWYRQTLGQGPEFLTYFQNEAQLEKSRLLSDRFSAERPKGSFSTLEIQRTEQGDSAMYLCASSTARGGIYEQYFGPGTRLTVT.

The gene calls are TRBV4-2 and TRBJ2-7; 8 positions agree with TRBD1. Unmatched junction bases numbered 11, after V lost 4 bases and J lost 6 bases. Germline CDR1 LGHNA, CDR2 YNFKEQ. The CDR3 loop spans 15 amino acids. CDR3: CASSPQLGQASEQYF. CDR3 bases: TGTGCCAGCAGCCCCCAGCTGGGACAGGCTTCCGAGCAGTACTTC.